These 8 T cell receptor beta chains originate from one sample sequenced in a study of early stage breast cancer tumors. Profiling relied on immunoSEQ multiplex PCR, and the TCRdb table lists in-frame clones only, not all of them. The repertoire holds 8,500 to 10,000 clones, around 75% seen once, with roughly 17% in the top ten. The specimen sequenced was normal breast tissue next to the tumor. The source is a person between 60 and 69 years old with breast cancer.

The V call is TRBV28, the J call TRBJ2-2; 7 nucleotides agree with TRBD1. V shed 6 bases and J 6 bases; nucleotides not matched to a gene: 7. The germline gives CDR1 MDHEN, CDR2 SYDVKM. The CDR3 is made up of 14 amino acids. CDR3 sequence (DNA): TGTGCCAGCAGCTGGGGGCAGGGGGCCGGGGAGCTGTTTTTT. Protein: CASSWGQGAGELFF. Based on the CDR3 plus reference TRBV28 and TRBJ2-2, the full variable domain is DVKVTQSSRYLVKRTGEKVFLECVQDMDHENMFWYRQDPGLGLRLIYFSYDVKMKEKGDIPEGYSVSREKKERFSLILESASTNQTSMYLCASSWGQGAGELFFGEGSRLTVL.

This sequence joins TRBV27 and TRBJ2-7; 9 positions match TRBD2. The CDR3 covers 17 residues. With 1 base clipped from V and 2 bases from J, the junction kept 9 bases outside the gene matches. Germline values: CDR1 MNHEY, CDR2 SMNVEV (reference sequence). CDR3 protein: CASSLWGSGRMAYEQYF. The DNA of the CDR3 is TGTGCCAGCAGTTTATGGGGGAGCGGGAGGATGGCCTACGAGCAGTACTTC.

CDR3 bases: TGTGCCAGCAGCCTTCAGGGGGGCGAGCAGTACTTC. The encoded protein is CASSLQGGEQYF. The rearrangement links TRBV7-9 to TRBJ2-7, with D perhaps TRBD1 (7 bases). The CDR3 is made up of 12 amino acids. Germline CDR1 SEHNR, CDR2 FQNEAQ (reference sequence). V lost 5 bases to trimming and J lost 6 bases, with 11 bases between them.

In its sample, this clone was seen once. This chain joins TRBV18 and TRBJ1-5; TRBD1 matches 9 bases. This CDR3 comprises 14 residues. Germline V gene data show CDR1 as KGHSH and CDR2 as LQKENI. J was trimmed by 7 bases and V by 4 bases; bases with no gene match: 5. The CDR3: CASSQGQGGQPQHF. The CDR3 DNA reads as TGTGCCAGCTCACAGGGACAGGGAGGACAGCCCCAGCATTTT.

The V call is TRBV4-3, the J call TRBJ2-7; 7 nucleotides match TRBD2. Germline V gene sequence: CDR1 LGHNA, CDR2 YSLEER. Trimming removed 3 bases from V and 1 base from J; junction bases left unmatched: 6. The length of the CDR3 is 15 residues. CDR3 coding DNA: TGCGCCAGCAGCCAGTTCCTAGCGGAGTCCTACGAGCAGTACTTC. It translates to CASSQFLAESYEQYF.

The chain joins TRBV4-1 to TRBJ1-2; maybe TRBD1 (6 bases). The germline CDR1 and CDR2 sequences are MGHRA and YSYEKL. This CDR3 contains 17 residues. Between the trimmed V and J ends, which lost 3 bases and 8 bases, there was a span of 25 bases. The CDR3 region has the DNA TGCGCCAGCAGCCAGGTCCAAGGCAGGGGAAGAAGTAGGGGCTACACCTTC. It translates to CASSQVQGRGRSRGYTF.

The genes are TRBV10-3 and TRBJ1-2, with D possibly being TRBD1 (5 bases). CDR1 ENHRY and CDR2 SYGVKD come from the germline V gene. V lost 8 bases and J 7 bases, leaving 20 bases between the germline ends. This CDR3 spans 14 amino acids. In nucleotides, the CDR3 is TGTGCCATCGGCGCGGGGGTAACCGCAATTGGCTACACCTTC. Its protein product is CAIGAGVTAIGYTF.

The chain links TRBV2 to TRBJ1-5; 8 nucleotides align to TRBD1. Germline-derived CDR1 and CDR2 are SNHLY and FYNNEI. After removal of 3 bases from V and 0 bases from J, the junction contained 7 bases not matched to a gene. This CDR3 is built from 17 residues. The CDR3 nucleotides are TGTGCCAGCAGTGATTACAGGGGGGACCTTAGCAATCAGCCCCAGCATTTT. This codes for CASSDYRGDLSNQPQHF.